The 7 T cell receptor beta chains in this list originate from one sample, sequenced in a study of T cells in Graves' hyperthyroidism and ophthalmopathy (dated by TCRdb to between 2018 and 2021). The method behind the library was multiplex PCR. The sequencer was an Illumina HiSeq 2000. The TCR beta CDR3 regions were amplified from RNA transcripts. The TCR CDR3 was subjected to a first round of RT-PCR using the HTBI primer set and the Qiagen OneStep RT-PCR kit. Clones were called with MiXCR by TCRdb after fastp trimmed the public reads at Q25, and only in-frame beta chains were retained. CDR3 protein duplicates are merged, each entry listing the most common genes and DNA. The sample includes 700,000 or so distinct CDR3 sequences, with about 17% observed a single time. The ten largest clones take up under 8.5% of the sample. Sequencing was performed on blood. Source of these receptors: a man aged 18-30 years with Graves' hyperthyroidism.

V usage is TRBV2 and J usage is TRBJ2-7; no clear D gene. Germline lookup yields CDR1 SNHLY and CDR2 FYNNEI. The ends were cut back, 7 bases at V and 3 bases at J, with 7 bases in the middle. The CDR3 runs 11 residues. The chain's CDR3 is CASIKSYEQYF. The CDR3 DNA is TGTGCCAGCATTAAGAGCTACGAGCAGTACTTC.

The sample holds many counts of this clonotype. V is TRBV28 and J is TRBJ1-1; D is possibly TRBD1 (6 bases). V lost 6 bases, J lost 0 bases, and 8 bases lay in between. This CDR3 contains 13 residues. From germline, CDR1 is MDHEN and CDR2 SYDVKM. The CDR3 coding sequence is TGTGCCAGCAGGGACAGCATGAACACTGAAGCTTTCTTT. Translated, it gives CASRDSMNTEAFF. Full variable domain (outside the CDR3, taken from reference TRBV28 and TRBJ1-1): DVKVTQSSRYLVKRTGEKVFLECVQDMDHENMFWYRQDPGLGLRLIYFSYDVKMKEKGDIPEGYSVSREKKERFSLILESASTNQTSMYLCASRDSMNTEAFFGQGTRLTVV.

As regards this clonotype: A much larger clone lies one base from this, so it may be a read error. The chain employs TRBV7-3 and TRBJ2-7, with D possibly matching TRBD2 (5 bases). The CDR3 extends over 15 amino acids. From germline, CDR1 is SGHTA and CDR2 FQGTGA. The CDR3 nucleotides are TGTGCCAGCAGATTAACTAGGCTTCCCTCCTACGAGCAGTACTTC. Residues: CASRLTRLPSYEQYF.

The chain is built from TRBV5-8 and TRBJ2-7; D not certain. V dropped 2 bases and J dropped 4 bases, with 22 bases sitting between them. The CDR3 has 17 residues. The germline V gene encodes CDR1 SGHTS and CDR2 YDEGEE. The CDR3 region is CASSFRPYGRKNYEQYF. CDR3 in DNA: TGTGCCAGCAGCTTTAGGCCCTATGGGCGGAAAAATTACGAGCAGTACTTC.

This clonotype was observed a handful of times. The chain employs TRBV5-6 and TRBJ1-5; the D gene is possibly TRBD1 (6 bases). Trimming left V 1 base short and J 2 bases short, with 13 bases between. The germline gives CDR1 SGHDT, CDR2 YYEEEE. This CDR3 has 16 amino acids. The DNA of the CDR3 is TGTGCCAGCAGCTTGATCAGGGGAGGCGGCAATCAGCCCCAGCATTTT. Its protein product is CASSLIRGGGNQPQHF. The full variable domain, its missing parts supplied by reference TRBV5-6 and TRBJ1-5, is DAGVTQSPTHLIKTRGQQVTLRCSPKSGHDTVSWYQQALGQGPQFIFQYYEEEERQRGNFPDRFSGHQFPNYSSELNVNALLLGDSALYLCASSLIRGGGNQPQHFGDGTRLSIL.

This clonotype was counted ten times or more. The chain carries TRBV2 and TRBJ2-5; D ambiguous. CDR1 is SNHLY, CDR2 FYNNEI, per germline. The CDR3 has 15 amino acids. Trimming took 5 bases from V and 2 from J, leaving 15 bases between them. The CDR3 loop is CASSHFGHQQETQYF. For the CDR3, the DNA is TGTGCCAGCAGTCACTTCGGGCACCAACAAGAGACCCAGTACTTC. Variable domain in full (rest from reference TRBV2 and TRBJ2-5): EPEVTQTPSHQVTQMGQEVILRCVPISNHLYFYWYRQILGQKVEFLVSFYNNEISEKSEIFDDQFSVERPDGSNFTLKIRSTKLEDSAMYFCASSHFGHQQETQYFGPGTRLLVL.

This clonotype was detected only a few times. This chain joins TRBV20-1 and TRBJ1-1; the D is unclear. CDR3 length equals 15 residues. The germline V and J ends were trimmed by 0 bases and 0 bases, with 11 bases remaining between them. From germline, CDR1 is DFQATT and CDR2 SNEGSKA (reference sequence). CDR3 sequence: CSARDINSLNTEAFF. CDR3 DNA: TGCAGTGCTAGAGATATAAACAGCCTGAACACTGAAGCTTTCTTT.